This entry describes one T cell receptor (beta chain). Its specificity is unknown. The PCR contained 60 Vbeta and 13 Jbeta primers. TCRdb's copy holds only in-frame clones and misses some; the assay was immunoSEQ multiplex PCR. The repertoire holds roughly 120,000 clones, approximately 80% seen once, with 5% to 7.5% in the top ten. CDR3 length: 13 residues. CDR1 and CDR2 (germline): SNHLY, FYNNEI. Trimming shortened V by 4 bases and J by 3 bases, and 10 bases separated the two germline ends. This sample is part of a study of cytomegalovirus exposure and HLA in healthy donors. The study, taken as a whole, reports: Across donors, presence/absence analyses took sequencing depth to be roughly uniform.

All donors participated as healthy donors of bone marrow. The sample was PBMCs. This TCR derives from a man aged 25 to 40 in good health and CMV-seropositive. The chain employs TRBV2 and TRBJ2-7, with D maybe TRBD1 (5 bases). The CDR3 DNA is TGTGCCAGCAGTGTAGGGGTGGGCTACGAGCAGTACTTC. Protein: CASSVGVGYEQYF. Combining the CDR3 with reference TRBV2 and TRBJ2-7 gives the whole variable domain EPEVTQTPSHQVTQMGQEVILRCVPISNHLYFYWYRQILGQKVEFLVSFYNNEISEKSEIFDDQFSVERPDGSNFTLKIRSTKLEDSAMYFCASSVGVGYEQYFGPGTRLTVT.